These 20 T cell receptor beta chains were all obtained from the same sample, sequenced in a study of T cell responses to AZD1222 COVID-19 vaccine. Assay: immunoSEQ multiplex PCR; the TCRdb copy retains only in-frame clones and omits some. The data hold 110,000 to 150,000 clones, with roughly 90% observed a single time. The sequences come from peripheral blood, collected on day 0 of AZD1222 vaccination. The receptor set was obtained from an adult in good health.

The V call is TRBV27, the J call TRBJ1-2, with a tentative D call TRBD1 (5 bases). CDR3 size: 16 residues. Trimming took off 5 bases at V and 4 bases at J, with 20 bases between the two ends. Germline V gene lookup returns CDR1 MNHEY and CDR2 SMNVEV (reference sequence). The CDR3 loop is CASSPTTGAVSYGYTF. The CDR3 DNA is TGTGCCAGCAGTCCTACTACCGGGGCGGTGAGCTATGGCTACACCTTC.

V gene TRBV30 combines with J gene TRBJ1-5, with D possibly matching TRBD1 (5 bases). The CDR3 runs 12 residues. Germline-derived CDR1 and CDR2 are GTSNPN and SVGIG (reference sequence). With 5 bases removed from V and 2 bases from J, the gap between germline ends came to 7 bases. CDR3 sequence (DNA): TGTGCCTGGCAGGGTGGCAATCAGCCCCAGCATTTT. Residues: CAWQGGNQPQHF.

The rearrangement joins TRBV7-2 to TRBJ1-1; 7 positions match TRBD1. The CDR3 sequence is 15 residues long. V trimming: 5 bases; J trimming: 1 base; junction bases outside the gene matches: 7. The V gene's germline CDR1 is SGHTA and CDR2 FQGNSA. The CDR3 DNA is TGTGCCAGCAGCCCAGGGGGGGCACGGAACACTGAAGCTTTCTTT. Translation: CASSPGGARNTEAFF.

The chain carries TRBV3-1 (or the pseudogene TRBV3-2) and TRBJ1-3, with D possibly TRBD1 on 5 matching bases. This CDR3 region has 13 residues. Germline V CDR1 and CDR2: LGHDT, YNNKEL (reference sequence). The ends were cut back, 7 bases at V and 8 bases at J, with 15 bases in the middle. The CDR3 sequence: CASTPGSRDTIYF. CDR3 nucleotide sequence: TGTGCCAGCACCCCAGGGTCGCGGGACACCATATATTTT.

V gene TRBV28 combines with J gene TRBJ2-3; D might be TRBD2 (5 bases). The CDR3 covers 14 residues. V gave up 5 bases and J gave up 0 bases, with 9 bases separating them. The germline CDR1 and CDR2 sequences are MDHEN and SYDVKM. CDR3 sequence reads: CASSVSGSTDTQYF. CDR3 DNA sequence: TGTGCCAGCAGTGTAAGCGGCAGCACAGATACGCAGTATTTT.

The rearrangement links TRBV19 to TRBJ1-4; D is possibly TRBD1 (5 bases). CDR3 length: 12 residues. Germline CDR1 and CDR2: LNHDA and SQIVND (reference sequence). Trimming shortened V by 2 bases and J by 8 bases, and 6 bases separated the two germline ends. Here the CDR3 reads CASSIWGEKLFF. Written as DNA, the CDR3 is TGTGCCAGTAGTATATGGGGGGAAAAACTGTTTTTT.

The chain recombines TRBV3-1 (or the pseudogene TRBV3-2) with TRBJ1-6; D is possibly TRBD1 (5 bases). Germline V gene sequence: CDR1 LGHDT, CDR2 YNNKEL (reference sequence). This CDR3 is 18 amino acids long. The V end lost 5 bases, the J end lost 8 bases, and 25 bases lay between the germline ends. The CDR3 nucleotides are TGTGCCAGCAGCAAAAAACGGGGGAAGGGACCTAAGCATTCACCCCTCCACTTT. Protein sequence: CASSKKRGKGPKHSPLHF.

This chain joins TRBV29-1 and TRBJ1-3; D gene unclear. The CDR3 has 12 residues. The V gene lost 6 bases and the J gene lost 0 bases, with 6 bases spanning the gap. Germline values: CDR1 SQVTM, CDR2 ANQGSEA. CDR3 residues: CSVVFSGNTIYF. CDR3 DNA sequence: TGCAGCGTCGTTTTCTCTGGAAACACCATATATTTT.

The rearrangement joins TRBV4-1 to TRBJ2-3; the match to TRBD2 covers 7 bases. Trimming cost V 5 bases and J 3 bases; bases outside gene matches: 8. This CDR3 comprises 15 residues. Germline CDR1 MGHRA, CDR2 YSYEKL. CDR3 sequence: CASSGGGRGTDTQYF. DNA of the CDR3: TGCGCCAGCAGCGGTGGCGGGAGAGGTACAGATACGCAGTATTTT.

The V gene is TRBV11-3, the J gene TRBJ2-1; D is possibly TRBD1 (6 bases). This CDR3 region has 15 residues. V was shortened by 2 bases and J by 3 bases, with 11 bases between the two germline ends. Germline CDR1 reads SGHNT; CDR2 reads YENEEA. The CDR3 loop is CASSLRGSNYNEQFF. In nucleotides, the CDR3 is TGTGCCAGCAGCTTAAGGGGGTCTAACTACAATGAGCAGTTCTTC.

The chain uses TRBV30 and TRBJ1-2, with no clear D. The CDR3 is made up of 12 amino acids. V shed 7 bases and J shed 4 bases, with 13 bases lying between them. Germline CDR1 and CDR2: GTSNPN and SVGIG (reference sequence). This CDR3 reads CAFGPNSYGYTF. CDR3 DNA: TGTGCCTTTGGACCGAACAGCTATGGCTACACCTTC.

J is TRBJ1-5 and V is TRBV27; TRBD1 matches at 10 bases. After removal of 6 bases from V and 4 bases from J, the junction contained 12 bases not matched to a gene. Germline CDR1 is MNHEY and CDR2 is SMNVEV (reference sequence). The CDR3 has 17 amino acids. The CDR3: CASRTGTGVLRNQPQHF. The CDR3 nucleotides are TGTGCCAGCAGGACCGGGACAGGGGTTTTACGGAATCAGCCCCAGCATTTT.

Only one count was recorded for this clone. The rearrangement links TRBV2 to TRBJ1-1; D is unresolved. This CDR3 contains 13 residues. Germline CDR1 and CDR2: SNHLY and FYNNEI. V lost 1 base to trimming and J lost 5 bases, with 8 bases between them. The CDR3 reads CASSEERKTEAFF. In nucleotides, the CDR3 is TGTGCCAGCAGTGAAGAACGGAAGACTGAAGCTTTCTTT.

This clone was found a few times. The J gene is TRBJ1-2, the V gene TRBV28; 9 bases map to TRBD1. The CDR3 extends over 14 amino acids. Trimming removed 6 bases from V and 7 bases from J; junction bases left unmatched: 9. Germline V gene lookup returns CDR1 MDHEN and CDR2 SYDVKM. The CDR3 sequence is CASRGVGQGSGYTF. CDR3 sequence (DNA): TGTGCCAGCAGAGGGGTGGGACAGGGAAGTGGCTACACCTTC.

The chain recombines TRBV5-4 with TRBJ2-7, with 9 positions matching TRBD1. The CDR3 sequence is 15 residues long. Trimming removed 6 bases from V and 4 bases from J; junction bases left unmatched: 11. CDR1 is SGHNT and CDR2 is YYREEE in the germline V gene (reference sequence). This CDR3 reads CASTKSGTGSYEQYF. In DNA form, the CDR3 reads TGTGCCAGCACGAAGTCCGGGACAGGGTCGTACGAGCAGTACTTC. Full variable domain (rest looked up from reference TRBV5-4 and TRBJ2-7): ETGVTQSPTHLIKTRGQQVTLRCSSQSGHNTVSWYQQALGQGPQFIFQYYREEENGRGNFPPRFSGLQFPNYSSELNVNALELDDSALYLCASTKSGTGSYEQYFGPGTRLTVT.

The V call is TRBV10-3, the J call TRBJ1-5, with D uncertain. CDR3 length: 13 residues. V was pared by 0 bases and J by 5 bases, with 5 bases between. Germline CDR1 and CDR2: ENHRY and SYGVKD. The CDR3 here is CAISESRYQPQHF. For the CDR3, the DNA is TGTGCCATCAGTGAGTCCCGCTATCAGCCCCAGCATTTT.

This sequence joins TRBV6-6 and TRBJ1-4; 9 positions match TRBD1. CDR3 length: 14 amino acids. The junction had 5 bases not matched to a gene; V was cut back by 4 bases and J by 8 bases. In germline, CDR1 is MNHNY, CDR2 SVGAGI (reference sequence). CDR3 DNA: TGTGCCAGCAGTTTCGGACAGGGGAAAGAAAAACTGTTTTTT. This sequence encodes CASSFGQGKEKLFF.

DNA of the CDR3: TGTGCCAGCAGTACCGGTGCGGGGTCGAAAACTGAAGCTTTCTTT. Translated, it gives CASSTGAGSKTEAFF. The gene calls are TRBV28 and TRBJ1-1; D not certain. The germline CDR1 and CDR2 sequences are MDHEN and SYDVKM. This CDR3 has 15 residues. Between the trimmed V and J ends, which lost 5 bases and 5 bases, there was a span of 18 bases.

V usage is TRBV5-3 and J usage is TRBJ1-5; maybe TRBD1 (6 bases). TRBV5-3 is labeled an ORF, and its function is uncertain. CDR3 length equals 15 residues. Trimming took 4 bases from V and 0 from J, leaving 11 bases between them. The CDR3 sequence: CARSLQGYSNQPQHF. The CDR3 DNA sequence: TGTGCCAGAAGCCTACAGGGTTATAGCAATCAGCCCCAGCATTTT.

The rearrangement links TRBV7-9 to TRBJ1-4; D might be TRBD1 (5 bases). Germline assignment: CDR1 SEHNR and CDR2 FQNEAQ (reference sequence). CDR3 length: 15 residues. Trimming removed 5 bases at V and 0 bases at J, with 10 bases between. CDR3 loop: CASSPGQATNEKLFF. The CDR3 DNA reads TGTGCCAGCAGCCCCGGACAAGCAACTAATGAAAAACTGTTTTTT.